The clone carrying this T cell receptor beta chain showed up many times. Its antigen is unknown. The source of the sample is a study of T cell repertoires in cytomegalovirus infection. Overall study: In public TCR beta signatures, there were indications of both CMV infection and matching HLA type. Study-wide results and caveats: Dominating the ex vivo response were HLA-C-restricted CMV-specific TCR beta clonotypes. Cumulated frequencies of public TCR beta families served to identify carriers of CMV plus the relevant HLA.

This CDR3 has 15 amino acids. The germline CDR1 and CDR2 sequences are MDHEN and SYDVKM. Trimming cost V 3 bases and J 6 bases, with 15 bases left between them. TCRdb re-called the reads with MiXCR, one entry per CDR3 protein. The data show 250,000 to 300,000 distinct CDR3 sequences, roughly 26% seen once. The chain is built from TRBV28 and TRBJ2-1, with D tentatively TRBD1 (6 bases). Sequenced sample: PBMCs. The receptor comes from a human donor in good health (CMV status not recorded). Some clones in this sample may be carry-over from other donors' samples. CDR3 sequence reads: CASSLWSQGTNEQFF. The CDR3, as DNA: TGTGCCAGCAGTTTGTGGTCGCAGGGGACCAATGAGCAGTTCTTC. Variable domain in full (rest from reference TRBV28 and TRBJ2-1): DVKVTQSSRYLVKRTGEKVFLECVQDMDHENMFWYRQDPGLGLRLIYFSYDVKMKEKGDIPEGYSVSREKKERFSLILESASTNQTSMYLCASSLWSQGTNEQFFGPGTRLTVL.